A selection of T cell receptor beta chains follows, all from one sample in a study of T-cell reconstitution after alpha-beta-depleted transplantation in children. MiXCR was run by TCRdb on the PCR reads, yielding one entry per CDR3 protein. The sample carries around 200,000 distinct CDR3 sequences, approximately 11% recorded once. The sequencing used PBMCs, collected before TCRalphabeta/CD19-depleted stem cell transplant. The receptor source for this set is a child less than two years old with acute myeloid leukemia, due to receive a stem cell transplant. CDR3s include the opening cysteine and the closing phenylalanine or tryptophan. Each record gives: J gene, V gene, CDR3 protein.

TRBJ1-1 TRBV29-1 CSVDPTGTEAFF
TRBJ1-1 TRBV6-5 CASSYSRLGTEAFF
TRBJ2-1 TRBV24-1 CATLGGTADEQFF
TRBJ1-5 TRBV20-1 CSARGGTGDQHHHF
TRBJ2-7 TRBV6-1 CASISGSLGAEQYF
TRBJ2-1 TRBV3-1 CASSQDGTYNEQFF
TRBJ2-5 TRBV7-3 CASSLGLTSGRETQYF
TRBJ1-5 TRBV20-1 CSARGTGDNQPQHF
TRBJ2-4 TRBV20-1 CSAKKNIQYF
TRBJ2-7 TRBV7-2 CASSSRPPYEQYF
TRBJ1-6 TRBV5-1 CASSEGQTLYGSPLHF
TRBJ2-7 TRBV5-5 CATSRLRDSIYEQYF
TRBJ2-3 TRBV5-4 CASSRRTSGGALDTQYF
TRBJ2-7 TRBV28 CATWGGVSYEQYF
TRBJ2-3 TRBV28 CASSLSIYTDTQYF
TRBJ2-1 TRBV6-4 CASSQSGTYYNEQFF
TRBJ2-1 TRBV12-5 CASCQAGGLYNEQFF
TRBJ2-4 TRBV6-1 CASSPLRGSTAKNIQYF
TRBJ2-1 TRBV20-1 CSAPKIAGGQSEQFF
TRBJ2-1 TRBV6-1 CASRTGPGPSEQFF
TRBJ1-5 TRBV20-1 CSATVPPNQPQHF
TRBJ2-2 TRBV7-2 CASSTLGYGELFF
TRBJ2-4 TRBV21-1 CASSKSDPRDGENIQYF
TRBJ2-3 TRBV12-3/TRBV12-4 CASSFGRGVDTQYF
TRBJ1-1 TRBV13 CASSLGLGANTEAFF
TRBJ2-4 TRBV7-2 CASSFYRDTQYF
TRBJ1-5 TRBV5-5 CASSLGAHKGPQHF
TRBJ2-4 TRBV20-1 CSARSGTGGDWAKNIQYF
TRBJ2-1 TRBV5-1 CASSFSQGDNEQFF
TRBJ2-5 TRBV7-2 CASSLAGKETQYF
TRBJ2-2 TRBV6-2/TRBV6-3 CASRAGVGTGELFF